The clone carrying this T cell receptor (beta chain) has ten or more counts. Its specificity is not known. The sample comes from a study of T cells in Graves' hyperthyroidism and ophthalmopathy. Notes on the study in general: A 13 V-J model separated ophthalmopathy from stable hyperthyroidism. Expanded thyroid clonotypes (above 0.001) were mostly also found in blood.

Ophthalmopathy cases met thresholds of Clinical Activity Score at least 3, NOSPECS grade at least 4 and duration under 3 months. Clinical symptoms, serum thyroxine and TRAb, thyroid ultrasound and orbital computed tomography together formed the diagnostic basis. The V gene lost 6 bases and the J gene lost 3 bases, with 14 bases spanning the gap. The CDR3 sequence is 13 residues long. From germline, CDR1 is DFQATT and CDR2 SNEGSKA (reference sequence). RNA transcripts were the template for amplifying TCR beta CDR3 regions. In the first-round RT-PCR of the TCR CDR3, the HTBI primer set was used. In TCRdb, the multiplex PCR reads were re-called with MiXCR into one record per CDR3 protein. The sample has 490,000 or so distinct CDR3 sequences; about 22% are singletons.

The sample was blood. The chain joins TRBV20-1 to TRBJ2-5; D is possibly TRBD1 (5 bases). The receptor was derived from a woman between 70 and 85 years old with Graves' ophthalmopathy. This chain's CDR3 is CSAPGHVKETQYF. CDR3 DNA sequence: TGCAGTGCCCCCGGACACGTCAAAGAGACCCAGTACTTC.